This entry lists 6 T cell receptor beta chains sequenced from one sample in a study of blood T cell repertoires in COVID-19. Repertoires were generated with immunoSEQ multiplex PCR, while TCRdb's copy carries only in-frame clones and drops some. Of about 260,000 clones in the sample, 75% to 90% were seen once. Sequencing was carried out using peripheral blood. The receptors here all came from a woman in her 40s who had recovered from COVID-19.

The chain has TRBV11-2 and TRBJ1-1; D unclear. There are 13 residues in the CDR3. The germline CDR1 and CDR2 sequences are SGHAT and FQNNGV. V gave up 7 bases and J gave up 0 bases, with 9 bases separating them. The CDR3 loop is CASTRFMNTEAFF. The CDR3 region has the DNA TGTGCCAGCACCCGGTTCATGAACACTGAAGCTTTCTTT.

The rearrangement links TRBV7-3 to TRBJ2-7; TRBD1 aligns across 9 bases. CDR1 SGHTA and CDR2 FQGTGA come from the germline V gene. The ends lost 6 bases at V and 3 bases at J; junction bases unmatched: 9. The length of the CDR3 is 15 residues. DNA of the CDR3: TGTGCCAGCAGTCTTATGGGGGACAGGGACTACGAGCAGTACTTC. Translation: CASSLMGDRDYEQYF.

The V call is TRBV2, the J call TRBJ1-2, with D perhaps matching TRBD1 (5 bases). Deletions cut 2 bases from V and 1 base from J, with 8 bases between. In germline, CDR1 is SNHLY, CDR2 FYNNEI. This CDR3 region has 14 residues. Here the CDR3 reads CASSEQGLNYGYTF. In nucleotides, the CDR3 is TGTGCCAGCAGTGAACAGGGCCTTAACTATGGCTACACCTTC.

The CDR3: CASSQGREGYEQYF. The CDR3 DNA follows: TGCGCCAGCAGCCAAGGCAGGGAGGGCTACGAGCAGTACTTC. The chain links TRBV4-1 to TRBJ2-7; 7 bases match TRBD2. V trimming: 1 base; J trimming: 3 bases; junction bases outside the gene matches: 3. Looked up from germline, CDR1 is MGHRA and CDR2 is YSYEKL. The CDR3 has 14 residues.

V usage is TRBV13 and J usage is TRBJ1-2; D unclear. Trimming left V 0 bases short and J 8 bases short, with 13 bases between. CDR1 PRHDT and CDR2 FYEKMQ come from the germline V gene (reference sequence). The CDR3 has 14 amino acids. The CDR3 DNA follows: TGTGCCAGCAGCTTAGGGTTGGGCCCGGCGGGCTACACCTTC. Residues: CASSLGLGPAGYTF.

Details on this clone: One junction end does not reproduce the germline sequence, and a read error may be involved. The chain combines TRBV27 with TRBJ1-1; D is possibly TRBD1 (6 bases). Germline CDR1 reads MNHEY; CDR2 reads SMNVEV (reference sequence). The CDR3 has 17 residues. The CDR3 DNA reads TGTGCCAGCAGCTTATTAGGGTACAGGGCCTCCCACTTTGAAGCTTTCTTT. This gives the protein CASSLLGYRASHFEAFF.